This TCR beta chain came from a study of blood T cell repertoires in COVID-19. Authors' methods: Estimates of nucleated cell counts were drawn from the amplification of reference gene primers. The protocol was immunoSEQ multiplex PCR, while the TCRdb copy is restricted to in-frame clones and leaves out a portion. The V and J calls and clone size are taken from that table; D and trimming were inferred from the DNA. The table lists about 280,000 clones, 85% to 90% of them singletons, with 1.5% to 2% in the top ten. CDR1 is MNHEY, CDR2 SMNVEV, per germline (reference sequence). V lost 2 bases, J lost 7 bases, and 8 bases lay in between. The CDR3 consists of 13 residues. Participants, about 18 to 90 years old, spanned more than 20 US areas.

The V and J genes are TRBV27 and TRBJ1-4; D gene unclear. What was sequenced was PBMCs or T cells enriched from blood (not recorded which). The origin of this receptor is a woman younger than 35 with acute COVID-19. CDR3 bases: TGTGCCAGCAGTTTAGGCAGTGGTGAAAAACTGTTTTTT. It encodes CASSLGSGEKLFF.